This T cell receptor beta chain was obtained from a study of CD8 T cells in Susac syndrome. Through negative isolation, CD4+ and CD8+ T cells were obtained, while TEMRA cells were enriched using FACS. RNA in amounts of about 0.45 to 1 ug was reverse transcribed with random hexamers. TCRdb fed the immunoSEQ multiplex PCR reads into MiXCR, producing one record per CDR3 protein. The profile shows about 210,000 distinct CDR3 sequences, 85% to 95% of them singletons. Between the trimmed V and J ends, which lost 2 bases and 3 bases, there was a span of 10 bases. The V gene's germline CDR1 is MDHEN and CDR2 SYDVKM. The CDR3 runs to 14 residues.

This chain uses TRBV28 with TRBJ1-1, with no clear D. The specimen sequenced was CD4+ T cells from PBMCs. The clonotype originates from a human donor in good health. The CDR3, as DNA: TGTGCCAGCAGTTTAGGACGGAGGGACACTGAAGCTTTCTTT. This sequence encodes CASSLGRRDTEAFF.